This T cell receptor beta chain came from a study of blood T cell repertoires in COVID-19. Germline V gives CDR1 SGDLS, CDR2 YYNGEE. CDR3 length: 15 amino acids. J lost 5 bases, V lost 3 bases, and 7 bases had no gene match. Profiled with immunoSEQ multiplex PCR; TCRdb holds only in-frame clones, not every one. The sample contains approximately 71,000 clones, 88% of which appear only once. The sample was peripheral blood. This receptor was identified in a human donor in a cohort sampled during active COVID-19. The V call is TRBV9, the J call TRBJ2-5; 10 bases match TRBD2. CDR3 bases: TGTGCCAGCAGCGCCCCCAGCGGGGGGGTGGAGACCCAGTACTTC. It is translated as CASSAPSGGVETQYF.